This record concerns one T cell receptor (beta chain) sequence. The authors' processing: Estimation of nucleated cell counts was performed using reference gene primer amplification. TCRdb keeps only in-frame clones here, not all; method: immunoSEQ multiplex PCR. Clone size and the V and J calls come from that table; the DNA yielded D and trimming. The repertoire holds roughly 150,000 clones, with approximately 83% as singletons. This specimen belongs to a study of blood T cell repertoires in COVID-19. About the study: Collection of acute and convalescent COVID-19 samples took place in the United States, Italy and Spain. T cells, B-cell-depleted T cells, or PBMCs supplied cDNA or gDNA.

The CDR3 consists of 13 residues. V gave up 4 bases and J gave up 4 bases, with 10 bases separating them. Germline values: CDR1 LNHDA, CDR2 SQIVND (reference sequence). The chain is built from TRBV19 and TRBJ1-1, with D unclear. Sequences were obtained from peripheral blood. This sequence was found in a woman over 75 with acute or convalescent COVID-19. The CDR3 protein is CASSRVGSTEAFF. The CDR3 DNA reads TGTGCCAGTAGTAGGGTAGGGAGCACTGAAGCTTTCTTT.